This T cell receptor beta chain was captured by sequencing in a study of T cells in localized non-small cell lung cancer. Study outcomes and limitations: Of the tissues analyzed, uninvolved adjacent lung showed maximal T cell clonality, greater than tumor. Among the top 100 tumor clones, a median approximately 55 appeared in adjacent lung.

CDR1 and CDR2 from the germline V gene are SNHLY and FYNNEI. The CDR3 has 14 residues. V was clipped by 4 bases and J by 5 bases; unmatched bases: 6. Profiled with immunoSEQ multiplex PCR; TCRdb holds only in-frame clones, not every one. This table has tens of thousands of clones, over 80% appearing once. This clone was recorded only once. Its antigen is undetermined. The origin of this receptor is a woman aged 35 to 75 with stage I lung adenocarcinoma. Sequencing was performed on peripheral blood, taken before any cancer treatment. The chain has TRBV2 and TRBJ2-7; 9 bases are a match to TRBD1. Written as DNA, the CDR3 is TGTGCCAGCAGTGTGGACAGGGGAGGCCACGAGCAGTACTTC. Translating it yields CASSVDRGGHEQYF.